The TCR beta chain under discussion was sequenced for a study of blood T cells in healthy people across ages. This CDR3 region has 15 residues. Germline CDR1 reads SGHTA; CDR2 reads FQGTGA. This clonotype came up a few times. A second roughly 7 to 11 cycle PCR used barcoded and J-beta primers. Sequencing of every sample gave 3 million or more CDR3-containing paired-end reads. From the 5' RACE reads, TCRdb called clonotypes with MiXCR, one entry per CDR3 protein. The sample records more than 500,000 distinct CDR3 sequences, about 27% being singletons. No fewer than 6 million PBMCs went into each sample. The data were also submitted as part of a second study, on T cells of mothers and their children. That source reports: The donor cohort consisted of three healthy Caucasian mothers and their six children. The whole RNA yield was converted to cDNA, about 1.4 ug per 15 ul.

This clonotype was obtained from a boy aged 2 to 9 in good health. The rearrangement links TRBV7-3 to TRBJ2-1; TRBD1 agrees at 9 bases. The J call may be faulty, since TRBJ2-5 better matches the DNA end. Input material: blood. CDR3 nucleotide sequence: TGTGCCAGCAGCTTACGGCCAGGACAGGGGGAGACCCAGTACTTC. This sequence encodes CASSLRPGQGETQYF.